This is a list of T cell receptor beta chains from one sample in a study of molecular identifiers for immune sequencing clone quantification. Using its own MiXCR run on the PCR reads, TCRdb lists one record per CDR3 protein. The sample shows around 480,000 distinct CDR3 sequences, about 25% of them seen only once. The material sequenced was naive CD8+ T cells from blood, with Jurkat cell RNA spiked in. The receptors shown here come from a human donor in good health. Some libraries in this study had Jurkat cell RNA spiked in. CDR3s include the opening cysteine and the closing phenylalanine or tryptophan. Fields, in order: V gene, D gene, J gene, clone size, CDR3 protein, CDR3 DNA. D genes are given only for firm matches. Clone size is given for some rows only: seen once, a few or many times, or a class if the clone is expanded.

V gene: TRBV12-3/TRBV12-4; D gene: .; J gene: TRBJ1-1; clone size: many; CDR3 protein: CASSLSAEDTEAFF; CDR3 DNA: TGTGCCAGCAGTTTATCCGCAGAGGACACTGAAGCTTTCTTT
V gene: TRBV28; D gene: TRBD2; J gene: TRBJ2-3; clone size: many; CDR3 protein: CASSSRLAADTQYF; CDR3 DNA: TGTGCCAGCAGTTCTCGACTAGCGGCAGATACGCAGTATTTT
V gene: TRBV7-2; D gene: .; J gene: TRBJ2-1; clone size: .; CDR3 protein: CASRPFGGEYNEQFF; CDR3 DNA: TGTGCCAGCAGGCCATTTGGCGGGGAGTACAATGAGCAGTTCTTC
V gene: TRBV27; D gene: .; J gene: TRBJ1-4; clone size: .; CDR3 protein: CASSPTGSINEKLFF; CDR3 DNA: TGTGCCAGCAGTCCAACGGGGAGCATTAATGAAAAACTGTTTTTT
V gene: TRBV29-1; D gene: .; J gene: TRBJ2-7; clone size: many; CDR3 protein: CSVVDGYEQYF; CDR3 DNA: TGCAGCGTTGTCGACGGATACGAGCAGTACTTC
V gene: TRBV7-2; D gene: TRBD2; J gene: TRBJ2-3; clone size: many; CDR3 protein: CASTDPGLAKDTQYF; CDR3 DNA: TGTGCCAGCACCGACCCGGGACTAGCTAAAGATACGCAGTATTTT
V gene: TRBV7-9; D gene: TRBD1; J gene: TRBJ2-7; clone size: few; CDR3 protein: CASSLTRGRGLYEQYF; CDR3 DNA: TGTGCCAGCAGCTTGACGAGGGGCAGGGGGCTATACGAGCAGTACTTC
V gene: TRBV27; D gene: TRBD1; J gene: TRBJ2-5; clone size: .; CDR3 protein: CASSQQGGLRTQYF; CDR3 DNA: TGTGCCAGCAGTCAACAGGGGGGCTTAAGGACCCAGTACTTC
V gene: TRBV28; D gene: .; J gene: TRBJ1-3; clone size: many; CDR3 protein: CASSLDRSLLLNTIYF; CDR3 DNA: TGTGCCAGCAGTTTAGATCGGTCCCTCCTGTTAAACACCATATATTTT
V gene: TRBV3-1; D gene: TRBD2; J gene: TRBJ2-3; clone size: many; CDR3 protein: CASSQRLAGVADTQYF; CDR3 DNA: TGTGCCAGCAGCCAACGACTAGCGGGAGTGGCAGATACGCAGTATTTT
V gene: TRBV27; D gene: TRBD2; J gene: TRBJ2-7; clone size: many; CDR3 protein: CASSLASGAYEQYF; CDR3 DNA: TGCGCCAGCAGCTTGGCTAGCGGGGCCTACGAGCAGTACTTC
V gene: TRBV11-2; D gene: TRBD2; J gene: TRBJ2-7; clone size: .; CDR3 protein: CASSLAALAGETSYEQYF; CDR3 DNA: TGTGCCAGCAGCTTAGCGGCGCTAGCGGGAGAAACCTCCTACGAGCAGTACTTC
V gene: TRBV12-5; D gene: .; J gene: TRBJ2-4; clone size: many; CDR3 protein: CASGWEDNKNIQYF; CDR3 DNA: TGTGCTAGTGGTTGGGAGGACAACAAAAACATTCAGTACTTC
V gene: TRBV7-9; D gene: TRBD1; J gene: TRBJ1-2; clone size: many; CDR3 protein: CVGRGQNYGYTF; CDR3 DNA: TGTGTTGGCAGGGGGCAAAACTATGGCTACACCTTC
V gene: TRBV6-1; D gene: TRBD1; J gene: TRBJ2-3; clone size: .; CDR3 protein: CASSEGQRADTQYF; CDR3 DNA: TGTGCCAGCAGTGAGGGACAGAGAGCAGATACGCAGTATTTT
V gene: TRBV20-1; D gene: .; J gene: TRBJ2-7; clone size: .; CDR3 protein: CSARPGPRGPSNYEQYF; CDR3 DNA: TGCAGTGCTAGACCGGGACCAAGAGGCCCCTCTAACTACGAGCAGTACTTC
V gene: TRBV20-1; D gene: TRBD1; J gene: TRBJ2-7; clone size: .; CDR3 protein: CSAGGQRPSRSYEQYF; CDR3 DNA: TGCAGTGCTGGGGGACAGCGGCCGTCTCGATCCTACGAGCAGTACTTC
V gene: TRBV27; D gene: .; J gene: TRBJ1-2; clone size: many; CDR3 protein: CASSLTLSYGYTF; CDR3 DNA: TGTGCCAGCAGTTTAACACTATCCTATGGCTACACCTTC
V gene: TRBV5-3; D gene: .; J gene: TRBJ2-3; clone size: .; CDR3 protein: CASSSFGEFTDTQYF; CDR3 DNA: TGTGCCAGCAGCTCTTTTGGGGAGTTCACAGATACGCAGTATTTT
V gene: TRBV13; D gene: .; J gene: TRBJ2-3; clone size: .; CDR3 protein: CASSLWRDGTDTQYF; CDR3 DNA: TGTGCCAGCAGCTTATGGAGGGATGGCACAGATACGCAGTATTTT
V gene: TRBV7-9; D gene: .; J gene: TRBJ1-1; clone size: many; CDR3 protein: CASSLENRVGTEAFF; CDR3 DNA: TGTGCCAGCAGCTTAGAGAACAGGGTTGGGACTGAAGCTTTCTTT
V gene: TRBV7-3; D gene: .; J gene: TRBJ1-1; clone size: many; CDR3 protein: CASSLGESTEAFF; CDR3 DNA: TGTGCCAGCAGCTTAGGCGAGAGCACTGAAGCTTTCTTT
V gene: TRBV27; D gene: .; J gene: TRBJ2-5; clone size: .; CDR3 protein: CASSSLAVGGAETQYF; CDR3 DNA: TGTGCCAGCAGTTCCCTAGCGGTGGGGGGGGCGGAGACCCAGTACTTC
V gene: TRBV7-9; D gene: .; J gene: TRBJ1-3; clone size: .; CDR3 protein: CASSPTDRNTIYF; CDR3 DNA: TGTGCCAGCAGCCCTACTGACAGAAACACCATATATTTT
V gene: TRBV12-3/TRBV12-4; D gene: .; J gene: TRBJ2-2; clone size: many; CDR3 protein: CASSHPADPQGELFF; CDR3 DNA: TGTGCCAGCAGCCACCCGGCAGACCCCCAAGGGGAGCTGTTTTTT
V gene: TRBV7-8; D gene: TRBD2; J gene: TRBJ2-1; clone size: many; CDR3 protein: CASSSGTSGSF; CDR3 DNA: TGTGCCAGCAGCTCCGGGACTAGCGGGAGCTTC
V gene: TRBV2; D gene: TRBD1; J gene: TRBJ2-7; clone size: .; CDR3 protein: CASSDPWDSYEQYF; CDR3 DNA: TGTGCCAGCAGTGATCCCTGGGACAGCTACGAGCAGTACTTC
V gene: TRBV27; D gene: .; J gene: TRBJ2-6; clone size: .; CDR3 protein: CASSPLQPSGANVLTF; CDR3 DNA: TGTGCCAGCAGTCCGTTACAGCCTTCTGGGGCCAACGTCCTGACTTTC
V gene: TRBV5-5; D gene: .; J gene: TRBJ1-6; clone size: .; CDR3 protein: CASSLVLDSPLHF; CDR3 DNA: TGTGCCAGCAGCTTGGTCCTAGATTCACCCCTCCACTTT
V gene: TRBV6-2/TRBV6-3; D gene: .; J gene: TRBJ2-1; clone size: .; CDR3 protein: CASGASSYNEQFF; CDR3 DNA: TGTGCCTCCGGGGCCTCCTCCTACAATGAGCAGTTCTTC
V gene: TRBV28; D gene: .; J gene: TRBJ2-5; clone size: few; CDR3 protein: CASTPAGASAETQYF; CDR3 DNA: TGTGCCAGCACCCCGGCGGGGGCCTCCGCCGAGACCCAGTACTTC
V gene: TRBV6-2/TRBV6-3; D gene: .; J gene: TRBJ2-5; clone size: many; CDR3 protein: CASSPEGKTQYF; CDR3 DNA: TGTGCCAGCTCCCCAGAAGGGAAGACCCAGTACTTC
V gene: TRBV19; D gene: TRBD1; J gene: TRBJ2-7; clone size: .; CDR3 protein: CVSSPSTGGPYEQYF; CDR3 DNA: TGTGTCAGTAGTCCCTCGACAGGGGGCCCCTACGAGCAGTACTTC
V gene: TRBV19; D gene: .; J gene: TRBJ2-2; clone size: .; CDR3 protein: CASSTFSGSGELCF; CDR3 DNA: TGTGCCAGTAGTACATTCTCAGGGTCCGGGGAGCTGTGTTTT
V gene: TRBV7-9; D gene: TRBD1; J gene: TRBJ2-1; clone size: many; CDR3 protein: CASSSQGAGKFF; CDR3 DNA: TGTGCCAGCAGCTCGCAGGGGGCAGGAAAGTTCTTC
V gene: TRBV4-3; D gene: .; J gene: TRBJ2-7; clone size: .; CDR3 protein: CASSQSLGVGYEQYF; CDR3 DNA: TGCGCCAGCAGCCAATCCCTAGGGGTAGGCTACGAGCAGTACTTC
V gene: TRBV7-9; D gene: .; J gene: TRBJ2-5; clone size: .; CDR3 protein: CASSLVSLRETQYF; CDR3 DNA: TGTGCCAGCAGCTTAGTCAGTTTAAGGGAGACCCAGTACTTC
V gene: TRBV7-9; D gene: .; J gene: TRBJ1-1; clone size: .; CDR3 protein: CAGSPQGLNTEAFF; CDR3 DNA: TGTGCCGGCAGCCCACAGGGACTTAACACTGAAGCTTTCTTT
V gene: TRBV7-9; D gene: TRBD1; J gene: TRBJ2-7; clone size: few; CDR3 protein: CASSFGTEEQYF; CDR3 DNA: TGTGCCAGCAGCTTCGGGACAGAAGAGCAGTACTTC
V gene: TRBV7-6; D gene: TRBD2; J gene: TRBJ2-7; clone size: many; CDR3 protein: CASSHSGGAYEQYF; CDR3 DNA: TGTGCCAGCAGCCACAGCGGGGGTGCCTACGAGCAGTACTTC
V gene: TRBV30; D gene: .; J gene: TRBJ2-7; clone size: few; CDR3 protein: CAWSTDRTRLYEQYF; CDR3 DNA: TGTGCCTGGAGTACGGACAGGACTAGACTCTACGAGCAGTACTTC
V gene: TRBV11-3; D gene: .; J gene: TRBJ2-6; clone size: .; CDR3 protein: CASSSRAGANVLTF; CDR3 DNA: TGTGCCAGCAGCTCCAGAGCTGGGGCCAACGTCCTGACTTTC
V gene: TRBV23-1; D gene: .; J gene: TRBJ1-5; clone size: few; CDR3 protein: CASGRLAGRYSNQPQHF; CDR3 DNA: TGCGCCAGCGGAAGGTTGGCAGGGCGGTATAGCAATCAGCCCCAGCATTTT
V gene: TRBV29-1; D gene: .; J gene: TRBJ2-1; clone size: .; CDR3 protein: CSVDRGFREGAYNEQFF; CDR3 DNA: TGCAGCGTTGACAGGGGGTTTCGGGAGGGGGCATACAATGAGCAGTTCTTC
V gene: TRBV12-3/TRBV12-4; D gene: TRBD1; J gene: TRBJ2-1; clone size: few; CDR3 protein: CASSFMGQGRNEQFF; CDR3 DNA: TGTGCCAGCAGTTTTATGGGACAGGGTCGGAATGAGCAGTTCTTC
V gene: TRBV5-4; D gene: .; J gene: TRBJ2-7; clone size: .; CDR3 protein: CASSFWGDLLYEQYF; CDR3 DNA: TGTGCCAGCAGCTTCTGGGGGGATCTCCTTTACGAGCAGTACTTC
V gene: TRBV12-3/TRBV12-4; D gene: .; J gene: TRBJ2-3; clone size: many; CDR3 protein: CASSFLDRGTDTQYF; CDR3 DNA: TGTGCCAGCAGTTTTCTGGATAGGGGCACAGATACGCAGTATTTT
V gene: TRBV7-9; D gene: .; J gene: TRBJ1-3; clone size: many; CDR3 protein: CASSLAVAPGNTIYF; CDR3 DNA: TGTGCCAGCAGCTTAGCTGTGGCGCCTGGAAACACCATATATTTT
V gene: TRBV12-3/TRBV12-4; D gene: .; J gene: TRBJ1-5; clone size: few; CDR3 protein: CASSLSGPEKQPQHF; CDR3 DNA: TGTGCCAGCAGTTTATCGGGACCGGAGAAACAGCCCCAGCATTTT
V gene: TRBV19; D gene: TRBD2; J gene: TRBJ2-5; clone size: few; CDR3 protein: CASSIELAGVWETQYF; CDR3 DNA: TGTGCCAGTAGTATAGAACTAGCGGGGGTCTGGGAGACCCAGTACTTC
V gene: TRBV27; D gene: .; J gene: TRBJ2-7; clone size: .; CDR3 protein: CASSLRGTWSYEQYF; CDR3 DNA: TGTGCCAGCAGTTTAAGGGGGACCTGGTCCTACGAGCAGTACTTC
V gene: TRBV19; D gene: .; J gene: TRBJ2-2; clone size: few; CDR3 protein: CASSLLGSVTGELFF; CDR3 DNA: TGTGCCAGTAGCCTCCTAGGTTCTGTCACCGGGGAGCTGTTTTTT